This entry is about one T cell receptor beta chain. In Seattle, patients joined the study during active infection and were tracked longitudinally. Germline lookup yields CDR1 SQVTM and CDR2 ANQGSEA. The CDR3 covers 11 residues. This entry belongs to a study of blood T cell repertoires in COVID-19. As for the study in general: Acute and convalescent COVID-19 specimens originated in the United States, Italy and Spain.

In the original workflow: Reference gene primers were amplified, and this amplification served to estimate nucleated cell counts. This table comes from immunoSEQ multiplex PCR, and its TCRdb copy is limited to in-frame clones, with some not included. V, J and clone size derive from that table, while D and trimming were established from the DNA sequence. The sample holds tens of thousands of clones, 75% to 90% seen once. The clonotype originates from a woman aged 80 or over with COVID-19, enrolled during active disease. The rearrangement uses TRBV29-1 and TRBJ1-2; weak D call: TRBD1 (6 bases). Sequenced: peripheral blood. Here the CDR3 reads CAVGTGSGYTF. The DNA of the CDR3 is TGCGCCGTGGGTACAGGGAGTGGCTACACCTTC.